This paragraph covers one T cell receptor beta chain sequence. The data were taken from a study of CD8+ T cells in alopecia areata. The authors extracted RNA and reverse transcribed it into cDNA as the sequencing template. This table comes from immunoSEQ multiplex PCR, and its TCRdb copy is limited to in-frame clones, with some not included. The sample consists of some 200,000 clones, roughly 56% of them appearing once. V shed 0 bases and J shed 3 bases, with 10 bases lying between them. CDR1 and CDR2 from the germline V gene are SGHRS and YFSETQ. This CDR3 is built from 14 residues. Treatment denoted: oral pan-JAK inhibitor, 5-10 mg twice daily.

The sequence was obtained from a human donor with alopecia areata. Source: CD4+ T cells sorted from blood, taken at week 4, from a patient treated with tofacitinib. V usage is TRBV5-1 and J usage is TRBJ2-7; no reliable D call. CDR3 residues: CASSLGAPDYEQYF. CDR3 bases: TGCGCCAGCAGCTTGGGAGCACCAGACTACGAGCAGTACTTC.